This T cell receptor beta chain was sequenced in a study of control samples from healthy donors and cancer patients. The assay was immunoSEQ multiplex PCR, and TCRdb's table has in-frame clones only and misses some. The sample has under 150,000 clones; roughly 92% are singletons. Losses at the gene ends were 6 bases for V and 4 bases for J; bases not matched to a gene: 9. The germline V gene encodes CDR1 SQVTM and CDR2 ANQGSEA. The CDR3 is 14 residues long. The gene calls are TRBV29-1 and TRBJ2-3; 8 bases line up with TRBD2. Sequences were obtained from blood. The sequence came from a man aged 25-45 years in good health. This CDR3 reads CSVRRSGSSDTQYF. In nucleotides, the CDR3 is TGCAGCGTGCGAAGAAGCGGGAGCTCAGATACGCAGTATTTT.